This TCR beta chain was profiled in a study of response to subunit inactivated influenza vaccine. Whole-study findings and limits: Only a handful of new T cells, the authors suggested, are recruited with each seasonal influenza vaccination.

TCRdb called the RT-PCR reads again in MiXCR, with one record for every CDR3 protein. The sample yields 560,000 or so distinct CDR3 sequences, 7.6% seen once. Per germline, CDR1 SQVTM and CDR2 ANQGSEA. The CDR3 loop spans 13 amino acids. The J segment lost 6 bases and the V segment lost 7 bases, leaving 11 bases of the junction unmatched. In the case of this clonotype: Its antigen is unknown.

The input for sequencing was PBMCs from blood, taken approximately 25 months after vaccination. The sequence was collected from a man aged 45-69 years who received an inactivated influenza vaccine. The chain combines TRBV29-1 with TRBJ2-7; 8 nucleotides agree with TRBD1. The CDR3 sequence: CSARTGIQGEQYF. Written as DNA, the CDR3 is TGCAGCGCCCGGACAGGGATCCAAGGCGAGCAGTACTTC.